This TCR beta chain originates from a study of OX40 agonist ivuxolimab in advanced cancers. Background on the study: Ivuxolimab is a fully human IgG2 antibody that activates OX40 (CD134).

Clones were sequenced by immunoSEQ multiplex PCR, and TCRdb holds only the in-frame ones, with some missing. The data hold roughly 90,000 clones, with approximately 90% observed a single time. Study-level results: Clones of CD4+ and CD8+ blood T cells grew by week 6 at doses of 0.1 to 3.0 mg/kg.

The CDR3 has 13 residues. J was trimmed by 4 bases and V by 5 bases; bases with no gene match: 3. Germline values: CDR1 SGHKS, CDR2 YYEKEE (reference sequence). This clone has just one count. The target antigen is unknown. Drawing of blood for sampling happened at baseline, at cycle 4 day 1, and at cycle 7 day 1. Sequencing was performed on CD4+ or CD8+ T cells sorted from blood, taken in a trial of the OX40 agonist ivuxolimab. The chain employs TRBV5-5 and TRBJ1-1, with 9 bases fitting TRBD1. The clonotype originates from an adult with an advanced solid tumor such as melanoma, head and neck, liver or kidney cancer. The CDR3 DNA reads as TGTGCCAGCAGGTTACAGGGGGCCACTGAAGCTTTCTTT. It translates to CASRLQGATEAFF.